Listed below are T cell receptor beta chains from one sample, sequenced in a study of radiotherapy plus CTLA-4 blockade in lung cancer. Sequenced by immunoSEQ multiplex PCR; TCRdb stores in-frame clones only, minus some. Of roughly 50,000 clones in the sample, roughly three quarters are singletons; the top ten hold 8.5% to 14%. The sequences come from peripheral blood, collected from a patient treated with radiotherapy plus ipilimumab. These receptors were taken from a human donor with non-small cell lung cancer who had stable disease on radiotherapy plus ipilimumab. Each CDR3 is given with its conserved first and last residue. D genes are given only for firm matches. For some rows the clone size is stated as once, few or many, or as a class when expanded; others skip it.

D	V	J	size	CDR3	DNA
-	TRBV28	TRBJ1-5	-	CASSRRDRPQHF	TGTGCCAGCAGCCGACGCGACCGGCCCCAGCATTTT
-	TRBV28	TRBJ1-1	-	CASRQATEAFF	TGTGCCAGCAGACAGGCTACTGAAGCTTTCTTT
-	TRBV7-2	TRBJ2-3	once	CASSLSTTTDTQYF	TGTGCCAGCAGCTTATCAACGACCACAGATACGCAGTATTTT
TRBD1	TRBV6-5	TRBJ1-3	once	CASRRDRDPVNTIYF	TGTGCCAGCAGACGGGACAGGGATCCTGTCAACACCATATATTTT
-	TRBV2	TRBJ2-2	-	CASRQETYTGELFF	TGTGCCAGCAGACAGGAAACGTACACCGGGGAGCTGTTTTTT
TRBD2	TRBV28	TRBJ2-3	-	CASSWAGGTDTQYF	TGTGCCAGCAGTTGGGCGGGGGGCACAGATACGCAGTATTTT
TRBD2	TRBV29-1	TRBJ2-1	few	CSVGSAGGSYNEQFF	TGCAGCGTTGGCTCAGCGGGGGGGTCCTACAATGAGCAGTTCTTC
-	TRBV7-2	TRBJ1-2	-	CASSLDFQGRRGYTF	TGTGCCAGCAGCTTAGATTTTCAGGGGCGTCGTGGCTACACCTTC
-	TRBV4-1	TRBJ1-2	once	CASSQGRGRNYGYTF	TGCGCCAGCAGCCAAGGTAGGGGACGGAACTATGGCTACACCTTC
TRBD1	TRBV11-2	TRBJ1-2	-	CASSNLRRDRGQGYTF	TGTGCCAGCAGCAACCTCCGCCGGGACAGGGGGCAGGGCTACACCTTC
-	TRBV7-2	TRBJ1-2	-	CASSRDGPEGYTF	TGTGCCAGCAGCCGGGACGGCCCCGAAGGCTACACCTTC
-	TRBV5-5	TRBJ2-3	-	CASSLGGWTDTQYF	TGTGCCAGCAGCTTGGGCGGTTGGACAGATACGCAGTATTTT
-	TRBV7-2	TRBJ1-3	-	CASSLGTFSGNTIYF	TGTGCCAGCAGCTTGGGGACCTTCTCTGGAAACACCATATATTTT
TRBD1	TRBV9	TRBJ2-7	-	CASSVGPGQGVHEQYF	TGTGCCAGCAGCGTAGGGCCGGGACAGGGGGTCCACGAGCAGTACTTC
TRBD1	TRBV19	TRBJ2-3	-	CASQDRAKADTQYF	TGTGCCAGTCAGGACAGGGCGAAGGCAGATACGCAGTATTTT
-	TRBV7-3	TRBJ1-6	-	CASSSQGSPLHF	TGTGCCAGCAGCTCACAGGGTTCCCCCCTCCACTTT
TRBD1	TRBV19	TRBJ1-6	-	CASSPAQGAPNSPLHF	TGTGCCAGTAGTCCTGCTCAGGGGGCTCCGAATTCACCCCTCCACTTT
-	TRBV2	TRBJ2-5	once	CASSMYQETQYF	TGTGCCAGCAGTATGTACCAAGAGACCCAGTACTTC